This TCR beta chain originates from a study of PD-L1 blockade in urothelial cancer. Study at large: In 2014 therapy began: atezolizumab 1,200 mg intravenously every 3 weeks. Findings and caveats of the study: In blood at 3 weeks, tumor-associated clones expanded more among patients with durable benefit.

Sequenced by immunoSEQ multiplex PCR; TCRdb stores in-frame clones only, minus some. The table includes approximately 38,000 clones, around 80% detected once. In regard to this clone: The antigen is not known.

The V gene lost 4 bases and the J gene lost 4 bases, with 17 bases spanning the gap. CDR1 is SGHTA, CDR2 FQGNSA, per germline. The CDR3 totals 15 residues. Sample: PBMCs, taken around atezolizumab (anti-PD-L1) treatment. The gene calls are TRBV7-2 and TRBJ2-7; D might be TRBD2 (7 bases). The sequence was obtained from a man between 60 and 75 years old with urothelial cancer. The CDR3 loop is CASSSPRGGVYEQYF. The CDR3 region has the DNA TGTGCCAGCAGCTCCCCTCGCGGGGGCGTATACGAGCAGTACTTC.